This TCR beta chain was captured in a study of response to subunit inactivated influenza vaccine. This clonotype was seen many times. TCRdb used MiXCR to reprocess the RT-PCR reads, holding one entry per CDR3 protein. The sample has about half a million distinct CDR3 sequences, approximately 11% seen once. The CDR3 sequence is 13 residues long. Trimming stripped 7 bases from V and 6 bases from J, with 13 bases between. The germline gives CDR1 MNHNY, CDR2 SVGAGI (reference sequence). The material sequenced was PBMCs from blood, taken roughly 6 weeks after vaccination. The chain recombines TRBV6-6 with TRBJ2-1; tentatively, D is TRBD1 (5 bases). This TCR was recovered from a man aged 45-65 years who received an inactivated influenza vaccine. The CDR3 nucleotides read TGTGCCAGCAACGAGGACATCCCCAATGAGCAGTTCTTC. This gives the protein CASNEDIPNEQFF.